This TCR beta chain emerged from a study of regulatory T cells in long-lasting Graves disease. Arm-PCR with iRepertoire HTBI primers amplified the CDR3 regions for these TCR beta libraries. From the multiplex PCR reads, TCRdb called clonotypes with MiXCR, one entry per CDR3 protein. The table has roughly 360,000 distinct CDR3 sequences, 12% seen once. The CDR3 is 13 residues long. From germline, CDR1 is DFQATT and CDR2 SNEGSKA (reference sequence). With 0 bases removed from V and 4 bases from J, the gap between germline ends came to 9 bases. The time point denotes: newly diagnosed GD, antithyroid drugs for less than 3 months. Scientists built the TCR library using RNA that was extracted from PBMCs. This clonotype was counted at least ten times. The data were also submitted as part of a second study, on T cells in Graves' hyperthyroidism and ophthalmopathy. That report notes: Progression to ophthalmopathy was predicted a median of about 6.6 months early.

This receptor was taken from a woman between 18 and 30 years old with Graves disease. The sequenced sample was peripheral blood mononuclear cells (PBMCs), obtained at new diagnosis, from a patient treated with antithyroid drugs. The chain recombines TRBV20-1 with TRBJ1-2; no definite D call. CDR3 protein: CSARDRPSYGYTF. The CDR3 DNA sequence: TGCAGTGCTAGAGATCGGCCATCCTATGGCTACACCTTC.